Following are 10 T cell receptor beta chains from one sample sequenced in a study of T cell responses to AZD1222 COVID-19 vaccine. Clones were sequenced by immunoSEQ multiplex PCR, and TCRdb holds only the in-frame ones, with some missing. The sample consists of about 120,000 clones, about 86% of them appearing once. The sequenced sample was peripheral blood, obtained 28 days after the second AZD1222 dose. These receptors were collected from an adult who received the AZD1222 COVID-19 vaccine.

This clone appeared a single time. This chain joins TRBV3-1 (or the pseudogene TRBV3-2) and TRBJ1-6; tentatively, D is TRBD1 (5 bases). The germline CDR1 and CDR2 sequences are LGHDT and YNNKEL (reference sequence). Trimming removed 6 bases from V and 7 bases from J, with 16 bases in between. The CDR3 extends over 15 amino acids. The CDR3 spells CASSLRTSVNSPLHF. The CDR3 nucleotides read TGTGCCAGCAGTCTCCGGACAAGCGTAAATTCACCCCTCCACTTT.

The chain employs TRBV20-1 and TRBJ2-7; D perhaps matches TRBD2 (6 bases). The CDR3 is made up of 12 amino acids. Germline CDR1 DFQATT, CDR2 SNEGSKA (reference sequence). The V and J ends lost 3 bases and 5 bases respectively, with 11 bases between them. Here the CDR3 DNA reads TGCAGTGCTAGTGGCAGGGAGGACGAGCAGTACTTC. The encoded protein is CSASGREDEQYF.

This clone was found a few times. This rearrangement joins TRBV4-3 to TRBJ1-4; D is unresolved. CDR3 length: 17 residues. Germline V gives CDR1 LGHNA, CDR2 YSLEER. Trimming shortened V by 0 bases and J by 3 bases, and 14 bases separated the two germline ends. The CDR3 here is CASSQDGPLSANEKLFF. In DNA, the CDR3 is TGCGCCAGCAGCCAAGACGGGCCCCTCTCGGCTAATGAAAAACTGTTTTTT.

The V and J genes are TRBV5-1 and TRBJ2-1; D uncertain. Germline values: CDR1 SGHRS, CDR2 YFSETQ. V gave up 4 bases and J gave up 4 bases, with 18 bases separating them. The CDR3 runs 16 residues. The CDR3, as DNA: TGCGCCAGCAGCCCGGGTACAGCAGTCATATACAATGAGCAGTTCTTC. This encodes CASSPGTAVIYNEQFF.

The chain carries TRBV24-1 and TRBJ1-4, with TRBD1 matching 7 bases. This CDR3 has 15 amino acids. CDR1 is KGHDR and CDR2 is SFDVKD in the germline V gene. V lost 10 bases and J lost 2; bases outside the gene matches: 9. CDR3 sequence: CATDIGDSTNEKLFF. The DNA of the CDR3 is TGTGCCACAGATATTGGGGACAGTACTAATGAAAAACTGTTTTTT.

This clone was detected only a few times. The rearrangement joins TRBV3-1 (or the pseudogene TRBV3-2) to TRBJ2-7, with no clear D. The germline CDR1 and CDR2 sequences are LGHDT and YNNKEL (reference sequence). V lost 1 base, J lost 0 bases, and 4 bases lay in between. This CDR3 region has 13 residues. In DNA form, the CDR3 reads TGTGCCAGCAGCCAAGTGAACTCCTACGAGCAGTACTTC. Its protein product is CASSQVNSYEQYF.

The chain uses TRBV29-1 and TRBJ2-7; D could derive from TRBD1 or TRBD2 (6 bases each). This CDR3 is 15 amino acids long. Trimming cost V 6 bases and J 1 base, with 19 bases left between them. Germline-derived CDR1 and CDR2 are SQVTM and ANQGSEA. This CDR3 reads CSVYLTGRSSYEQYF. The CDR3 DNA is TGCAGCGTGTACCTCACAGGGAGGAGTTCCTACGAGCAGTACTTC.

The V gene is TRBV30, the J gene TRBJ2-7; 7 bases match TRBD1. Germline loops: CDR1 GTSNPN, CDR2 SVGIG (reference sequence). Germline trimming cut 4 bases from V and 4 bases from J; bases unmatched to any gene: 10. This CDR3 has 14 residues. The CDR3 here is CAWKPRGTFYEQYF. DNA of the CDR3: TGTGCCTGGAAGCCCAGGGGGACCTTTTACGAGCAGTACTTC.

This clone has a single count. J is TRBJ2-5 and V is TRBV7-3, with TRBD2 matching 9 bases. This CDR3 contains 24 residues. Trimming cost V 1 base and J 0 bases; bases outside gene matches: 27. Germline loops: CDR1 SGHTA, CDR2 FQGTGA. The CDR3 region has the DNA TGTGCCAGCAGCTTAAAGAGGTGGGGCCGGGTTGCTAGCGGGAAGGTTGGGGACCAAGAGACCCAGTACTTC. This gives the protein CASSLKRWGRVASGKVGDQETQYF.

J is TRBJ2-3 and V is TRBV5-8; 9 nucleotides align to TRBD1. Germline loops: CDR1 SGHTS, CDR2 YDEGEE. The CDR3 has 15 amino acids. V lost 6 bases to trimming and J lost 0 bases; unmatched junction nucleotides: 5. The CDR3 protein is CASTQQGASTDTQYF. For the CDR3, the DNA is TGTGCCAGCACCCAACAGGGGGCTAGCACAGATACGCAGTATTTT.